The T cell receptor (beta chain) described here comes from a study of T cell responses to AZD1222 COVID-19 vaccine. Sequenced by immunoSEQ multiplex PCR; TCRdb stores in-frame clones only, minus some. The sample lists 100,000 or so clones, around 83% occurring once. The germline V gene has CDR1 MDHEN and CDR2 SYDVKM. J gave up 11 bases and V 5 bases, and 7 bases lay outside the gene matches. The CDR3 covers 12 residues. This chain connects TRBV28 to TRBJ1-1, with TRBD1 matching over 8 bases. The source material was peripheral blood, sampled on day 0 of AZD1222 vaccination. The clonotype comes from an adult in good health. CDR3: CASSIRGLLAFF. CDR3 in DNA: TGTGCCAGCAGTATCAGGGGGCTGCTCGCTTTCTTT.